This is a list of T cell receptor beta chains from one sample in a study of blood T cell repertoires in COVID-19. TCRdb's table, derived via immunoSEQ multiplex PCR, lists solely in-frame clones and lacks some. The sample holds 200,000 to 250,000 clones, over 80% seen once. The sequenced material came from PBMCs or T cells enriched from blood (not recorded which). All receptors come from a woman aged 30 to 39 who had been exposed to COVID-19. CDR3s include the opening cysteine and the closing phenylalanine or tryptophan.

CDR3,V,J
CASSPRTGRRSARTEAFF,TRBV28,TRBJ1-1
CASSPQTSGMGEQFF,TRBV5-1,TRBJ2-1
CATSDPGTNYGYTF,TRBV24-1,TRBJ1-2
CASSPASGPYEQYF,TRBV11-2,TRBJ2-7
CATQPGQNNQPQHF,TRBV24-1,TRBJ1-5
CASSLEGDRNEKLFF,TRBV7-2,TRBJ1-4
CASSPVTRLAVYEQYF,TRBV3-1/TRBV3-2,TRBJ2-7
CASSQSGQLSGNTIYF,TRBV14,TRBJ1-3
CASSLDGSRPQQFF,TRBV7-2,TRBJ2-1
CAWSAGGRQPQHF,TRBV30,TRBJ1-5
CASSRFRDYNEQFF,TRBV6-5,TRBJ2-1
CASSSGTVSYEQYF,TRBV28,TRBJ2-7
CASSPDRGISPLHF,TRBV6-6,TRBJ1-6
CASRPFLLSTGAFF,TRBV5-8,TRBJ1-1
CATSDSRPLDRSHGYTF,TRBV24-1,TRBJ1-2
CASSEMVVAETGELFF,TRBV10-1,TRBJ2-2
CASGLVLTGQRSMYEQYF,TRBV12-5,TRBJ2-7
CSVVPSGSVSYNEQFF,TRBV29-1,TRBJ2-1
CASSSGTGYTGELFF,TRBV18,TRBJ2-2
CASSELVSSRILEQYF,TRBV2,TRBJ2-7
CASSLGPSLQETQYF,TRBV7-9,TRBJ2-5
CASNPGGGVPLHF,TRBV6-5,TRBJ1-6
CASSAPGGRNQPQHF,TRBV2,TRBJ1-5
CATSDPRDTGTQYF,TRBV24-1,TRBJ2-5
CASTRGGLAGADTQYF,TRBV2,TRBJ2-3
CATSDPTSGSYNEQFF,TRBV24-1,TRBJ2-1
CASSGTGDGTDTQYF,TRBV10-1,TRBJ2-3
CASSLVLADTYEQYF,TRBV5-1,TRBJ2-7
CASSPPGRAGGPEEQYF,TRBV18,TRBJ2-7